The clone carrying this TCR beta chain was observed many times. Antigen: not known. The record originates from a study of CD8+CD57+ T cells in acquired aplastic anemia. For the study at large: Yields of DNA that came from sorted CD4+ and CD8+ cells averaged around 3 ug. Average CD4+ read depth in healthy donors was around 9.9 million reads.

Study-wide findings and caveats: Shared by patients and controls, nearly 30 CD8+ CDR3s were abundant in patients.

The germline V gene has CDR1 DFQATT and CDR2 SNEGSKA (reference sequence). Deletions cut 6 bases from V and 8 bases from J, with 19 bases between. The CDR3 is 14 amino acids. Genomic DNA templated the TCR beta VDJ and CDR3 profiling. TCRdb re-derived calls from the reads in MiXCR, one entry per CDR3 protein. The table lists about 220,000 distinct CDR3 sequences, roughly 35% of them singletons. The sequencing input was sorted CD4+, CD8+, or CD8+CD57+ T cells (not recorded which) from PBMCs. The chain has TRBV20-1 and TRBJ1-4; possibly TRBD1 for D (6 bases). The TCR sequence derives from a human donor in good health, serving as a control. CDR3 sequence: CSATNREIGEKLFF. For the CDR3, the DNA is TGCAGTGCCACAAACAGGGAAATAGGGGAAAAACTGTTTTTT.